The 17 T cell receptor beta chains in this list originate from one sample, sequenced in a study of shared clonotypes between healthy human individuals. Sequencing was performed with immunoSEQ multiplex PCR; in TCRdb, only in-frame clones are kept and a portion is missing. The sample carries roughly 490,000 clones, around 80% recorded once. Sequenced input: PBMCs. These receptor sequences come from a woman in her 40s in good health. Some clones in this sample may be carry-over from other donors' samples.

V and J are TRBV5-4 and TRBJ2-1; the D is unclear. The CDR3 runs to 15 residues. V was shortened by 0 bases and J by 4 bases, with 11 bases between the two germline ends. Germline V CDR1 and CDR2: SGHNT, YYREEE (reference sequence). CDR3 nucleotides: TGTGCCAGCAGCTTGGGGCAGCAATCGTACAATGAGCAGTTCTTC. Translation: CASSLGQQSYNEQFF.

The CDR3 DNA reads TGTGCCAGCTCACCAGACAGGGGGGTGATTACCGGGGAGCTGTTTTTT. It encodes CASSPDRGVITGELFF. This chain links TRBV18 with TRBJ2-2; TRBD1 matches at 9 bases. This CDR3 is built from 16 residues. V trimming: 2 bases; J trimming: 5 bases; junction bases outside the gene matches: 6. The germline CDR1 and CDR2 sequences are KGHSH and LQKENI.

The chain is built from TRBV28 and TRBJ2-1, with a tentative D call TRBD2 (6 bases). Trimming cost V 2 bases and J 9 bases, with 23 bases left between them. The CDR3 has 17 residues. Germline CDR1 is MDHEN and CDR2 is SYDVKM. The CDR3 nucleotides read TGTGCCAGCAGTTTAGCCACAGGCGGGATGGAGGGGAGTGAGCAGTTCTTC. Protein product: CASSLATGGMEGSEQFF. Filled out from reference TRBV28 and TRBJ2-1, the complete variable domain reads DVKVTQSSRYLVKRTGEKVFLECVQDMDHENMFWYRQDPGLGLRLIYFSYDVKMKEKGDIPEGYSVSREKKERFSLILESASTNQTSMYLCASSLATGGMEGSEQFFGPGTRLTVL.

This clone was picked up one time. The chain uses TRBV28 and TRBJ2-1, with 11 bases matching TRBD2. CDR3 length: 16 amino acids. The V and J ends lost 5 bases and 2 bases, in that order; junction bases with no gene match: 5. CDR1 and CDR2 (germline): MDHEN, SYDVKM. CDR3 amino acids: CASSPRLAGPYNEQFF. The CDR3 DNA reads as TGTGCCAGCAGTCCAAGACTAGCGGGACCCTACAATGAGCAGTTCTTC.

The chain carries TRBV14 and TRBJ2-7, with 9 bases that match TRBD1. CDR1 and CDR2 from the germline V gene are SGHDN and FVKESK. The CDR3 covers 17 residues. V lost 0 bases, J lost 5 bases, and 11 bases stayed unmatched. CDR3 in amino acids: CASSQDSPPQGAHEQYF. As DNA, the CDR3 is TGTGCCAGCAGCCAAGATTCCCCTCCACAGGGGGCCCACGAGCAGTACTTC.

This chain uses TRBV5-5 with TRBJ2-3; 10 bases map to TRBD1. The germline V gene encodes CDR1 SGHKS and CDR2 YYEKEE (reference sequence). The CDR3 is made up of 15 amino acids. Trimming cost V 4 bases and J 9 bases; bases outside gene matches: 11. This chain's CDR3 is CASSAPTGGKRTQYF. As DNA, the CDR3 is TGTGCCAGCAGCGCCCCGACAGGGGGCAAAAGAACGCAGTATTTT.

The V call is TRBV28, the J call TRBJ1-2, with no clear D. The CDR3 runs 16 residues. Germline lookup yields CDR1 MDHEN and CDR2 SYDVKM. Trimming stripped 1 base from V and 7 bases from J, with 19 bases between. The CDR3 sequence: CASSLSLGLGIGGYTF. DNA for the CDR3: TGTGCCAGCAGTTTATCGCTCGGTTTGGGGATAGGTGGCTACACCTTC.

V usage is TRBV6-1 and J usage is TRBJ2-2; TRBD2 might be the D (5 bases). Germline loops: CDR1 MNHNS, CDR2 SASEGT. The length of the CDR3 is 14 residues. Trimming took off 7 bases at V and 1 base at J, with 10 bases between the two ends. The CDR3 nucleotides are TGTGCCAGCAAAGGACTCTGGAACACCGGGGAGCTGTTTTTT. This translates into CASKGLWNTGELFF.

The chain is built from TRBV5-1 and TRBJ2-1; tentative D call: TRBD1 (6 bases). Per the germline V gene, CDR1 is SGHRS and CDR2 is YFSETQ. The V and J ends lost 4 bases and 1 base respectively, with 9 bases between them. This CDR3 comprises 14 residues. DNA of the CDR3: TGCGCCAGCAGCGTGGACAGATCCTACAATGAGCAGTTCTTC. Translated: CASSVDRSYNEQFF. The full variable domain, its missing parts supplied by reference TRBV5-1 and TRBJ2-1, is KAGVTQTPRYLIKTRGQQVTLSCSPISGHRSVSWYQQTPGQGLQFLFEYFSETQRNKGNFPGRFSGRQFSNSRSEMNVSTLELGDSALYLCASSVDRSYNEQFFGPGTRLTVL.

In its sample, this clone was seen once. Since no conserved phenylalanine or tryptophan closes the CDR3, a read error is the likely cause. The V gene is TRBV27, the J gene TRBJ2-7; D unresolved. Germline V lookup: CDR1 MNHEY, CDR2 SMNVEV (reference sequence). This CDR3 spans 12 amino acids. V was clipped by 6 bases and J by 4 bases, with 10 bases between them. The CDR3 DNA reads as TGTGCCAGCAGGTACCCCTCGTACGAGCAGTACTCC. This gives the protein CASRYPSYEQYS.

CDR3 nucleotides: TGTGCCAGCTACTGGACGGGAGGGCCCCACAATGAGCAGTTCTTC. Protein: CASYWTGGPHNEQFF. The rearrangement links TRBV19 to TRBJ2-1, with 8 bases that match TRBD2. There are 15 residues in the CDR3. V shed 9 bases, J shed 5 bases, and the junction held 12 bases outside the gene matches. From germline, CDR1 is LNHDA and CDR2 SQIVND (reference sequence).

The J gene is TRBJ2-7, the V gene TRBV15; D is perhaps TRBD1 or TRBD2 (5 bases each). The CDR3 consists of 15 residues. CDR1 and CDR2 from the germline V gene are LNHNV and YYDKDF (reference sequence). Trimming stripped 6 bases from V and 3 bases from J, with 18 bases between. The CDR3, as DNA: TGTGCCACCAGTAAGAGATGGGGGTCGCGCTACGAGCAGTACTTC. This codes for CATSKRWGSRYEQYF.

This clone is a singleton in its sample. This chain joins TRBV9 and TRBJ2-3; possibly TRBD2 for D (5 bases). Trimming cost V 1 base and J 5 bases, with 14 bases left between them. In germline, CDR1 is SGDLS, CDR2 YYNGEE. CDR3 length: 15 amino acids. In DNA, the CDR3 is TGTGCCAGCAGCGTAAGGGCTAGCATGGGAGATACGCAGTATTTT. It translates to CASSVRASMGDTQYF. The full variable domain, completed using reference TRBV9 and TRBJ2-3, is DSGVTQTPKHLITATGQRVTLRCSPRSGDLSVYWYQQSLDQGLQFLIQYYNGEERAKGNILERFSAQQFPDLHSELNLSSLELGDSALYFCASSVRASMGDTQYFGPGTRLTVL.

J is TRBJ2-1 and V is TRBV6-5; tentatively, D is TRBD1 or TRBD2 (5 bases each). This CDR3 contains 15 residues. Trimming shortened V by 0 bases and J by 2 bases, and 8 bases separated the two germline ends. Germline V gives CDR1 MNHEY, CDR2 SVGAGI. The CDR3 region is CASSYSGAPYNEQFF. As DNA, the CDR3 is TGTGCCAGCAGTTACTCCGGGGCGCCCTACAATGAGCAGTTCTTC.

This clone was observed a few times. The chain uses TRBV5-1 and TRBJ2-3; D is unclear. V was clipped by 1 base and J by 4 bases, with 10 bases between them. From germline, CDR1 is SGHRS and CDR2 YFSETQ. The CDR3 has 14 amino acids. CDR3 nucleotide sequence: TGCGCCAGCAGCTTGACGGACCCTTCAGATACGCAGTATTTT. As protein: CASSLTDPSDTQYF.

This chain connects TRBV27 to TRBJ2-7; TRBD2 agrees at 7 bases. The junction had 8 bases not matched to a gene; V was cut back by 5 bases and J by 1 base. The germline V gene encodes CDR1 MNHEY and CDR2 SMNVEV (reference sequence). There are 15 residues in the CDR3. In DNA form, the CDR3 reads TGTGCCAGCAGTCCAGGGCCTAGCGGTTCCTACGAGCAGTACTTC. Its translation: CASSPGPSGSYEQYF.

This clone was found a few times. V usage is TRBV19 and J usage is TRBJ2-1; 10 bases align to TRBD2. Germline V gene sequence: CDR1 LNHDA, CDR2 SQIVND (reference sequence). Trimming cost V 6 bases and J 6 bases; bases outside gene matches: 11. The CDR3 has 16 amino acids. The CDR3 region is CASSKRGGLVANEQFF. CDR3 sequence (DNA): TGTGCCAGTAGCAAGCGGGGGGGATTGGTGGCCAATGAGCAGTTCTTC.